This passage covers 2 T cell receptor beta chains from one sample sequenced in a study of blood T cell repertoires in COVID-19. Sequenced by immunoSEQ multiplex PCR; TCRdb stores in-frame clones only, minus some. The sample carries about 230,000 clones, under 90% recorded once. Sequences were obtained from peripheral blood. Source of these receptors: a man in his fifties with COVID-19, enrolled during active disease.

This chain joins TRBV4-2 and TRBJ1-2; 10 bases match TRBD1. V shed 3 bases and J 6 bases; nucleotides not matched to a gene: 10. The CDR3 has 16 residues. The germline gives CDR1 LGHNA, CDR2 YNFKEQ. This CDR3 is CASSQAPGQGMHGYTF. The CDR3 region has the DNA TGTGCCAGCAGCCAGGCGCCGGGACAGGGGATGCATGGCTACACCTTC.

This clone came up once. J is TRBJ1-4 and V is TRBV29-1, with 7 bases that match TRBD1. The CDR3 has 12 amino acids. Germline values: CDR1 SQVTM, CDR2 ANQGSEA. V trimming: 8 bases; J trimming: 6 bases; junction bases outside the gene matches: 6. The CDR3 region is CSWRGPDEKLFF. DNA of the CDR3: TGCAGCTGGAGGGGGCCGGATGAAAAACTGTTTTTT.